Presented here are 17 T cell receptor beta chains from one specimen sequenced in a study of shared clonotypes between healthy human individuals. Sequencing used immunoSEQ multiplex PCR; TCRdb keeps in-frame clones, though not all of them. The data contain 850,000 to 1,200,000 clones, 65% to 80% of them singletons. Sample: memory CD4+ T cells sorted from blood. Subset given: CD45RA-negative fraction. The receptors were sampled from a man aged 18 to 35 in good health.

The chain links TRBV5-1 to TRBJ1-1, with unresolved D. The CDR3 is 15 amino acids. The germline V and J ends were trimmed by 3 bases and 6 bases, with 18 bases remaining between them. Looked up from germline, CDR1 is SGHRS and CDR2 is YFSETQ. The CDR3 DNA is TGCGCCAGCAGCTCGGGAGACCCTTTGTCGGCTGAAGCTTTCTTT. Translated, it gives CASSSGDPLSAEAFF.

V is TRBV28 and J is TRBJ1-5, with D hard to call. The CDR3 extends over 15 amino acids. V lost 7 bases and J 7 bases, leaving 20 bases between the germline ends. Germline loops: CDR1 MDHEN, CDR2 SYDVKM. The CDR3 DNA reads as TGTGCCAGCACCCTACTCTCAGGAGGAAACCAGCCCCAGCATTTT. Its translation: CASTLLSGGNQPQHF.

This clone was seen a handful of times. V gene TRBV6-6 combines with J gene TRBJ1-3; D uncertain. Per the germline V gene, CDR1 is MNHNY and CDR2 is SVGAGI (reference sequence). V dropped 7 bases and J dropped 4 bases, with 17 bases sitting between them. The CDR3 runs 15 residues. The CDR3 protein is CASIPSGVTGNTIYF. The CDR3 nucleotides are TGTGCCAGCATCCCATCTGGGGTAACGGGAAACACCATATATTTT.

This chain joins TRBV7-2 and TRBJ2-1; D may be TRBD1 (5 bases). Deletions cut 8 bases from V and 11 bases from J, with 13 bases between. Germline V lookup: CDR1 SGHTA, CDR2 FQGNSA. CDR3 length: 11 amino acids. DNA for the CDR3: TGTGCCAGCCGCCAGGGAAATAAGCAGTTCTTC. Translation gives CASRQGNKQFF.

This chain joins TRBV10-3 and TRBJ1-5; maybe TRBD1 (6 bases). With 0 bases removed from V and 6 bases from J, the gap between germline ends came to 12 bases. This CDR3 comprises 15 residues. In germline, CDR1 is ENHRY, CDR2 SYGVKD. The CDR3, as DNA: TGTGCCATCAGTGAGTCCAAGGGGGTCGGTCAGCCCCAGCATTTT. This gives the protein CAISESKGVGQPQHF.

CDR3 amino acids: CASTTVGTSNQPQHF. In DNA, the CDR3 is TGTGCCAGCACCACGGTCGGCACCAGCAATCAGCCCCAGCATTTT. The genes are TRBV28 and TRBJ1-5; no reliable D call. Between the trimmed V and J ends, which lost 7 bases and 1 base, there was a span of 14 bases. Looked up from germline, CDR1 is MDHEN and CDR2 is SYDVKM. The CDR3 contains 15 residues. Complete variable domain (other parts from reference TRBV28 and TRBJ1-5): DVKVTQSSRYLVKRTGEKVFLECVQDMDHENMFWYRQDPGLGLRLIYFSYDVKMKEKGDIPEGYSVSREKKERFSLILESASTNQTSMYLCASTTVGTSNQPQHFGDGTRLSIL.

The chain's CDR3 is CASRQGNTGELFF. In DNA, the CDR3 is TGTGCCAGCCGACAGGGGAACACCGGGGAGCTGTTTTTT. This chain joins TRBV6-6 and TRBJ2-2, with TRBD1 identical over 7 bases. Germline values: CDR1 MNHNY, CDR2 SVGAGI (reference sequence). Germline trimming cut 8 bases from V and 1 base from J; bases unmatched to any gene: 1. The CDR3 covers 13 residues.

This chain uses TRBV2 with TRBJ2-3; 10 positions match TRBD2. Germline-derived CDR1 and CDR2 are SNHLY and FYNNEI. J was trimmed by 2 bases and V by 2 bases; bases with no gene match: 7. The CDR3 spans 17 residues. The CDR3 coding sequence is TGTGCCAGCAGTGAAACAATTAGCGGGGGGTACACAGATACGCAGTATTTT. It specifies CASSETISGGYTDTQYF.

This chain connects TRBV18 to TRBJ1-5; D is undetermined. CDR3 length: 15 amino acids. The V and J ends lost 3 bases and 9 bases respectively, with 18 bases between them. Germline CDR1 and CDR2: KGHSH and LQKENI. The CDR3 DNA reads as TGTGCCAGCTCACCCACCGGACTCGGCGATGGGCCCCAGCATTTT. Its translation is CASSPTGLGDGPQHF.

This clone was observed a few times. The chain carries TRBV6-1 and TRBJ2-5; D possibly uses TRBD1 or TRBD2 (6 bases each). The CDR3 totals 12 residues. Trimming removed 10 bases from V and 4 bases from J, with 13 bases in between. Germline CDR1 is MNHNS and CDR2 is SASEGT. The CDR3 loop is CAIRGLGETQYF. The CDR3 DNA reads as TGTGCCATCCGGGGGCTCGGAGAGACCCAGTACTTC.

The CDR3 sequence is CASTRDWKLFF. In nucleotides, the CDR3 is TGTGCCAGCACAAGAGACTGGAAACTGTTTTTT. The genes are TRBV6-6 and TRBJ1-4, with no clear D. CDR1 and CDR2 from the germline V gene are MNHNY and SVGAGI (reference sequence). The CDR3 totals 11 residues. V shed 7 bases and J shed 11 bases, with 11 bases lying between them.

This clone was counted only a few times. The gene calls are TRBV6-6 and TRBJ2-2, with 10 bases fitting TRBD2. Germline V gives CDR1 MNHNY, CDR2 SVGAGI (reference sequence). This CDR3 comprises 16 residues. The trim removed 2 bases at V and 6 bases at J, leaving 6 bases unmatched. CDR3 coding DNA: TGTGCCAGCAGTTACAGCGGGAGGGCCACCGCCGGGGAGCTGTTTTTT. Its translation is CASSYSGRATAGELFF.

The CDR3 DNA reads TGTGCCAGCAGCTTCGTTGGGGGGAACACCGGGGAGCTGTTTTTT. Translation gives CASSFVGGNTGELFF. The genes are TRBV6-6 and TRBJ2-2; D is possibly TRBD1 or TRBD2 (5 bases each). V shed 6 bases and J shed 1 base, with 12 bases lying between them. Germline V gene lookup returns CDR1 MNHNY and CDR2 SVGAGI (reference sequence). This CDR3 has 15 residues.

V gene TRBV6-5 combines with J gene TRBJ2-7; no clear D. Germline assignment: CDR1 MNHEY and CDR2 SVGAGI. V was trimmed by 5 bases and J by 6 bases, leaving 14 bases between them. CDR3 length: 13 residues. The CDR3 nucleotides read TGTGCCAGCAGTAGATACCCCCGCGGCGAGCAGTACTTC. Its protein is CASSRYPRGEQYF.

This clone was observed once. The CDR3 region has the DNA TGTGCCAGCAGCCCCTCGCGGGGGTACAATGAGCAGTTCTTC. This sequence encodes CASSPSRGYNEQFF. The chain employs TRBV6-4 and TRBJ2-1, with 7 bases lining up with TRBD2. The CDR3 is 14 residues long. CDR1 and CDR2 from the germline V gene are MRHNA and SNTAGT. V was clipped by 6 bases and J by 4 bases; unmatched bases: 6.

This chain joins TRBV6-5 and TRBJ1-5, with D hard to call. The CDR3 has 13 amino acids. CDR1 is MNHEY and CDR2 is SVGAGI in the germline V gene. The V gene lost 5 bases and the J gene lost 2 bases, with 7 bases spanning the gap. CDR3 nucleotides: TGTGCCAGCAGTGAACGGGGCAATCAGCCCCAGCATTTT. Encoded protein: CASSERGNQPQHF.

This clone was found once. This chain links TRBV15 with TRBJ2-2; tentatively, D is TRBD1 (7 bases). The CDR3 totals 15 residues. Germline V CDR1 and CDR2: LNHNV, YYDKDF (reference sequence). Trimming pared 6 bases from V and 3 bases from J, leaving 14 bases between. The CDR3 is CATRRGRGDTGELFF. The CDR3 DNA is TGTGCCACCAGGCGGGGCAGGGGGGACACCGGGGAGCTGTTTTTT.